The clone carrying this T cell receptor beta chain occurred a few times. These data come from a study of identical twins. V lost 5 bases to trimming and J lost 2 bases, with 22 bases between them. The germline gives CDR1 SGHVS, CDR2 FQNEAQ. This CDR3 is built from 18 residues. The authors used template switching to add a universal primer site and gave cDNA unique molecular identifiers. TCRdb recomputed calls from the 5' RACE reads with MiXCR, one row per CDR3 protein. The repertoire has about 700,000 distinct CDR3 sequences, 5.5% to 7.5% of them found once; the top ten carry 1.5% to 2%. The specimen sequenced was naive T cells sorted from blood. This chain links TRBV7-8 with TRBJ2-1; D is unclear. This receptor was taken from a man aged 18 to 29 in good health. DNA for the CDR3: TGTGCCAGCAGCCGTCGGCCTCTAGGTTCCGCCGCCTACAATGAGCAGTTCTTC. It is translated as CASSRRPLGSAAYNEQFF. Full variable domain (rest looked up from reference TRBV7-8 and TRBJ2-1): GAGVSQSPRYKVAKRGQDVALRCDPISGHVSLFWYQQALGQGPEFLTYFQNEAQLDKSGLPSDRFFAERPEGSVSTLKIQRTQQEDSAVYLCASSRRPLGSAAYNEQFFGPGTRLTVL.